This T cell receptor (beta chain) is from a study of blood T cell repertoires in COVID-19. Overall study: The United States, Italy and Spain supplied acute and convalescent COVID-19 samples. In each case, the material was cDNA or gDNA derived from T cells, B-cell-depleted T cells, or PBMCs.

CDR1 is MNHNY, CDR2 SVGAGI, per germline (reference sequence). The CDR3 totals 15 residues. V lost 2 bases to trimming and J lost 1 base, with 11 bases between them. Original handling: Cell counts per sample came from amplifying reference gene primers. Some clones are missing from TCRdb's copy, which holds only in-frame ones; the method was immunoSEQ multiplex PCR. Clone size and the V and J calls come from that table; the DNA yielded D and trimming. Counted here are about 100,000 clones, about 90% occurring once; the ten biggest clones make up 7.4%. Sequenced sample: peripheral blood. This chain uses TRBV6-6 with TRBJ2-5; possible D gene TRBD1, 5 bases. The source of this sequence is a man aged 25-45 years in a cohort sampled during active COVID-19. The CDR3 DNA reads as TGTGCCAGCAGTTACGGGGCAGGTCTCCAAGAGACCCAGTACTTC. This encodes CASSYGAGLQETQYF.